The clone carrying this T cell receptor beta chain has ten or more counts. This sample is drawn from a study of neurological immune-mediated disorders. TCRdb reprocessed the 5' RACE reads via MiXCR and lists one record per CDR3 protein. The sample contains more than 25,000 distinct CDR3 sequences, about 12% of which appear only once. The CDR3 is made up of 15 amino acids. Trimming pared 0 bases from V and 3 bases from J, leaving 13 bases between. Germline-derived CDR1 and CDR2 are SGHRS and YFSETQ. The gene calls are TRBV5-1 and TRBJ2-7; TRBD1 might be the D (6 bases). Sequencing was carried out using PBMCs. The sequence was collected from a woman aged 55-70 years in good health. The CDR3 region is CASSLEPGQVYEQYF. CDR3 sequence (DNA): TGCGCCAGCAGCTTGGAACCGGGACAAGTCTACGAGCAGTACTTC.